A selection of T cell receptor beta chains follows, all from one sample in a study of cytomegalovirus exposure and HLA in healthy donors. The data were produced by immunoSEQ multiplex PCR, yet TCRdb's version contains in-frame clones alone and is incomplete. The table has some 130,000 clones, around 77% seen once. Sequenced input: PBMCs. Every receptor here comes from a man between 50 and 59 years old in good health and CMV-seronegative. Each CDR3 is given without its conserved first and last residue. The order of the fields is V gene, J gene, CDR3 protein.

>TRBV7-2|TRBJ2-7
ASSLGGSGWSYEQY
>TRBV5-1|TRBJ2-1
ASRGQGAGDEQF
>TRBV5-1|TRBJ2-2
ASRNKLAGDTGELF
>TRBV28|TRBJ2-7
ASSPELVTKGSEQY
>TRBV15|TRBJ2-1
ATSSLAENNEQF
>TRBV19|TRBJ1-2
ASSTFDQASFRGYT
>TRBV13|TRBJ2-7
ASSQNTGSYEQY
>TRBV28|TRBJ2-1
ASSSYTTPYNEQF
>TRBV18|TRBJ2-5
ASSPPDRAGGLETQY
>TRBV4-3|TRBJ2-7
ASSQEPMGLSMVEQY
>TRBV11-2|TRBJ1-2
ASSLQGSYGYT
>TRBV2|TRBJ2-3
ASSEDGLNSDTQY
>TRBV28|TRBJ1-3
ASSSPSGRAGNTIY
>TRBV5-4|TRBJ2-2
ASTLRDSLPGELF
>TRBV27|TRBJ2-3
ASSSTGLATDTQY
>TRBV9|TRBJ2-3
ASAGLVTDTQY
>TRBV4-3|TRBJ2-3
ASSQVLAGGTDTQY
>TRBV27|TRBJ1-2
ASSWGPGYT
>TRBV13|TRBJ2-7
ASSQDSYEQY
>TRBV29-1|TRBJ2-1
SVEVRGDRGNEQF
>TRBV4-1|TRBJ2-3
ASSQDPTAGGATDTQY
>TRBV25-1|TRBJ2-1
ASSESGLGRERYNEQF
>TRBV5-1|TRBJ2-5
ASRMTLQETQY
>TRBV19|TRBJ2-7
ASSRGPSSYEQY
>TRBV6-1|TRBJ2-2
ASNDDRAYTGELF
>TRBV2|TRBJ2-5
ASSWDSGETQY
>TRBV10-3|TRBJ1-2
AISDDRGLNNYGYT
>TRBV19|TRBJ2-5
ASSMGSGTAQY
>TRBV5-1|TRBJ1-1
ASSSYDIRTEAF
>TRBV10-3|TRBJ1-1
AIRDYGGRVSF
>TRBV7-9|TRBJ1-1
ASSLQTVWNTEAF
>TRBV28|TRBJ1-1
ASSFGRVNTEAF
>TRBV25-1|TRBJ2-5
ASSPGTRSTGETQY
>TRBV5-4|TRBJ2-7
ASSTRTGGLYEQY
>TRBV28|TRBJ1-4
ASSLGLTNEKLF
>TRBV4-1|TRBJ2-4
ASSQPTGGFGNIQY
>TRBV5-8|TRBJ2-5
ASSLQVTAGETQY
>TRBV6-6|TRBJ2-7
ASSGTSYEQY
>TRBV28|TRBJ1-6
ASSLSQIVNSPLH
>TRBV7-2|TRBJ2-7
ASSLGPTIRKQY
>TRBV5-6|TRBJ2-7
ASSLVSGSFSEQY
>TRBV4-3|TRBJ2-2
ASSGTVTGELF
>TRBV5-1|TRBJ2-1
ASSDPGQGIEQF
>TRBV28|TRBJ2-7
ASSPPLAREQY
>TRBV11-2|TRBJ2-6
ASSQGSGANVLT
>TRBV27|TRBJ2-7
ASRAYGQSSYEQY
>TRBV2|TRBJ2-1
ASMLIAGGPHNEQF
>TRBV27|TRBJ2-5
ASRGLGAGEQETQY
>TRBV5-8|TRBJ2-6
ASSSLRGQSSGANVLT
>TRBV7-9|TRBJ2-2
ASSRGQGRTGELF
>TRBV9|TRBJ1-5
ASSVGPGIQPQH
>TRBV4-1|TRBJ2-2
ASSQDGAPVTILGTGELF
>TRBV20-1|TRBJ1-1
SATGGTEAF
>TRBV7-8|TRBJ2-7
ASRYRDRTYEQY
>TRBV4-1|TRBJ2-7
ASSPSGREGGYEQY